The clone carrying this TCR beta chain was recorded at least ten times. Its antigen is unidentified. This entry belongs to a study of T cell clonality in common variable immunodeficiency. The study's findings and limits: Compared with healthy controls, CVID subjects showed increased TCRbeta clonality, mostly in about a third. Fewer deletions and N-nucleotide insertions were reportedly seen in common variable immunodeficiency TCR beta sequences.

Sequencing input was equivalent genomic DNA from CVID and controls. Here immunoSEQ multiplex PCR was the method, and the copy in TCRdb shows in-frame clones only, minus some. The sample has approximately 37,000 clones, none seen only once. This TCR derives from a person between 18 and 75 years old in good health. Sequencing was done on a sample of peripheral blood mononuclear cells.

CDR3 sequence reads: CASSLVDKVGPGYTF. The CDR3 DNA, read in part, is TGTGCCAGCAGCTTAGTGGACAAGGTGGGCCCAGGC. The chain uses TRBV7-2 and TRBJ1-2, with D tentatively TRBD1 (5 bases). The read ends 3 residues before the CDR3 terminus; that terminus is restored from the germline J gene. CDR3 length equals 15 residues. CDR1 is SGHTA, CDR2 FQGNSA, per germline.